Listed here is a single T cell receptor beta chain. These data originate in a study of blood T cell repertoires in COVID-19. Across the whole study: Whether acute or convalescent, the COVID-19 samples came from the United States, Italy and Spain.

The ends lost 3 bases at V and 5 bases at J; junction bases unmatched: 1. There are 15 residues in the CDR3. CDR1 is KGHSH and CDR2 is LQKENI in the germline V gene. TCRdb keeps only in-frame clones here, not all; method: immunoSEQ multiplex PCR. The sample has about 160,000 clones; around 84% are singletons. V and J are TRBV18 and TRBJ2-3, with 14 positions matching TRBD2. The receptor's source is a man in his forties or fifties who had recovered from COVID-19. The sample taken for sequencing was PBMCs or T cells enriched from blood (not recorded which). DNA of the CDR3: TGTGCCAGCTCACCGGGACTAGCGGGAGAAGATACGCAGTATTTT. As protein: CASSPGLAGEDTQYF.